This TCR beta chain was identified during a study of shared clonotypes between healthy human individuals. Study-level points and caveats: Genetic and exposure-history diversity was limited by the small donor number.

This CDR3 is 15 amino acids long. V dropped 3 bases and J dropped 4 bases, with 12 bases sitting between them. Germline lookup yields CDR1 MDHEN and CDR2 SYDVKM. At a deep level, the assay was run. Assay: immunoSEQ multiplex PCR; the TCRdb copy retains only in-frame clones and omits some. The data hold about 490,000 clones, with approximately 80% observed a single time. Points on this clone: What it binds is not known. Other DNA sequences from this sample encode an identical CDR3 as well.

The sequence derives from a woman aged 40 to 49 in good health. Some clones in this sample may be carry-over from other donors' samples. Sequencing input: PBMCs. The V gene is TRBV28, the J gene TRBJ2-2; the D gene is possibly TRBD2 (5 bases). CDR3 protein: CASSFPPRATGELFF. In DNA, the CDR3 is TGTGCCAGCAGTTTCCCGCCGAGGGCCACCGGGGAGCTGTTTTTT.